The rows below give T cell receptor beta chains drawn from one sample of a study of T cell responses to AZD1222 COVID-19 vaccine. TCRdb's table, derived via immunoSEQ multiplex PCR, lists solely in-frame clones and lacks some. The sample carries some 84,000 clones, 87% recorded once. The sequenced sample was peripheral blood, obtained 28 days after the second AZD1222 dose. These receptors originate from an adult who received the AZD1222 COVID-19 vaccine. Each CDR3 is given with its conserved first and last residue. D genes are given only for firm matches. Size tells how often a clone was seen (once, few, many) or the class of an expanded clone, and some rows leave it out.

NA,TRBV10-3,TRBD1,TRBJ2-7,CAISDRGLGYEQYF,TGTGCCATCAGCGACAGGGGGCTCGGGTACGAGCAGTACTTC
NA,TRBV6-5,NA,TRBJ2-6,CASSWDSGANVLTF,TGTGCCAGCAGCTGGGATTCTGGGGCCAACGTCCTGACTTTC
NA,TRBV6-2/TRBV6-3,TRBD1,TRBJ2-7,CASSPGTGHLEQYF,TGTGCCAGCAGTCCCGGGACAGGGCACCTCGAGCAGTACTTC
NA,TRBV15,TRBD1,TRBJ2-7,CATSRDGQGRVEQYF,TGTGCCACCAGCAGAGACGGACAGGGCCGGGTCGAGCAGTACTTC
NA,TRBV10-2,NA,TRBJ2-3,CASIPPSTDTQYF,TGCGCCAGCATACCTCCAAGCACAGATACGCAGTATTTT
NA,TRBV15,TRBD1,TRBJ1-1,CATSRNRQGLNTEAFF,TGTGCCACCAGCAGGAACAGACAGGGACTGAACACTGAAGCTTTCTTT
NA,TRBV5-4,NA,TRBJ1-2,CASSLEAGNYGYTF,TGTGCCAGCAGCTTGGAAGCCGGTAACTATGGCTACACCTTC
NA,TRBV18,TRBD1,TRBJ2-7,CASSLDRGHSYEQYF,TGTGCCAGCTCGCTTGACAGGGGCCATTCCTACGAGCAGTACTTC
NA,TRBV6-5,NA,TRBJ1-1,CASSYRVEAFF,TGTGCCAGCAGTTACAGGGTTGAAGCTTTCTTT
NA,TRBV6-2/TRBV6-3,NA,TRBJ1-5,CASSRYQGTRKQPQHF,TGTGCCAGCAGTAGATACCAGGGTACGAGGAAACAGCCCCAGCATTTT
NA,TRBV12-3/TRBV12-4,NA,TRBJ1-1,CASSPLRGSEAFF,TGTGCCAGCAGCCCCCTCCGGGGGAGTGAAGCTTTCTTT
NA,TRBV6-2/TRBV6-3,NA,TRBJ2-7,CASSQPGTASYEQYF,TGTGCCAGCAGCCAACCCGGGACCGCTTCCTACGAGCAGTACTTC
NA,TRBV7-9,NA,TRBJ2-2,CASSSPGIPATGELFF,TGTGCCAGCAGCAGCCCAGGCATCCCCGCGACCGGGGAGCTGTTTTTT
NA,TRBV7-3,NA,TRBJ1-2,CASSPHQGQLAVF,TGTGCCAGCAGCCCCCACCAAGGACAGTTGGCGGTCTTC
NA,TRBV5-1,NA,TRBJ2-2,CASSVDREGTGELFF,TGCGCCAGCAGCGTCGACAGGGAGGGTACCGGGGAGCTGTTTTTT
NA,TRBV12-3/TRBV12-4,NA,TRBJ1-2,CASSPDITGYTF,TGTGCCAGCAGTCCAGACATTACTGGCTACACCTTC
NA,TRBV7-9,TRBD1,TRBJ1-2,CASSLIPGTVYGYTF,TGTGCCAGCAGCTTAATTCCCGGGACAGTTTATGGCTACACCTTC
once,TRBV12-5,TRBD1,TRBJ1-1,CASGSSTQGQGVTEAFF,TGTGCTAGTGGTTCGTCAACCCAGGGACAGGGGGTCACTGAAGCTTTCTTT
NA,TRBV6-4,NA,TRBJ2-3,CASSRDHTDTQYF,TGTGCCAGCAGCCGGGACCACACAGATACGCAGTATTTT
NA,TRBV7-3,NA,TRBJ2-2,CASSLTLNTGELFF,TGTGCCAGCAGCTTGACCCTAAACACCGGGGAGCTGTTTTTT
few,TRBV11-2,NA,TRBJ2-7,CASSLDSRNEQYF,TGTGCCAGCAGCTTAGATTCCCGCAACGAGCAGTACTTC
NA,TRBV19,NA,TRBJ1-3,CASSLQGSGTGNTIYF,TGTGCCAGTAGTCTTCAGGGGAGTGGCACTGGAAACACCATATATTTT
NA,TRBV28,NA,TRBJ1-4,CASSPIQGGGEKLFF,TGTGCCAGCAGTCCAATACAGGGAGGGGGTGAAAAACTGTTTTTT
once,TRBV19,NA,TRBJ2-6,CATLTSKSSGANVLTF,TGTGCCACCTTGACATCAAAATCCTCTGGGGCCAACGTCCTGACTTTC
NA,TRBV5-1,TRBD1,TRBJ1-4,CATGQGPNEKLFF,TGCGCCACCGGACAGGGACCTAATGAAAAACTGTTTTTT
NA,TRBV7-2,NA,TRBJ2-5,CASSLAIGLETQYF,TGTGCCAGCAGCTTAGCGATCGGGCTGGAGACCCAGTACTTC
NA,TRBV7-9,NA,TRBJ1-2,CASSIGLSPSGYTF,TGTGCCAGCAGCATTGGACTATCTCCCTCTGGCTACACCTTC
NA,TRBV12-3/TRBV12-4,NA,TRBJ1-6,CASSSARDSPLHF,TGTGCCAGCAGTTCGGCGAGGGATTCACCCCTCCACTTT
NA,TRBV6-5,NA,TRBJ1-5,CASRDGRFSNQPQHF,TGTGCCAGCAGAGATGGACGCTTTAGCAATCAGCCCCAGCATTTT
once,TRBV4-3,NA,TRBJ2-3,CASSQLGAPSTDTQYF,TGCGCCAGCAGCCAACTGGGGGCACCTAGCACAGATACGCAGTATTTT
NA,TRBV2,NA,TRBJ1-1,CASSLGHLMNTEAFF,TGTGCCAGCAGCCTGGGACACTTAATGAACACTGAAGCTTTCTTT
NA,TRBV5-1,TRBD2,TRBJ2-5,CASEISGGQETQYF,TGCGCCAGCGAGATTAGCGGGGGTCAAGAGACCCAGTACTTC
NA,TRBV4-3,NA,TRBJ1-2,CASSLAPGIANYGYTF,TGCGCCAGCAGCCTTGCTCCGGGGATAGCTAACTATGGCTACACCTTC
NA,TRBV28,NA,TRBJ2-7,CASSTSGILSYEQYF,TGTGCCAGCAGTACCTCCGGGATCCTATCCTACGAGCAGTACTTC
NA,TRBV6-5,NA,TRBJ2-7,CASSYWGSFYEQYF,TGTGCCAGCAGTTACTGGGGGTCCTTCTACGAGCAGTACTTC
NA,TRBV6-2/TRBV6-3,NA,TRBJ1-6,CASSYPDEGLPNSPLHF,TGTGCCAGCAGTTACCCGGACGAAGGATTGCCTAATTCACCCCTCCACTTT
NA,TRBV19,TRBD1,TRBJ1-5,CASSIEGQGVRAQPQHF,TGTGCCAGTAGTATAGAGGGACAGGGGGTAAGGGCTCAGCCCCAGCATTTT
NA,TRBV7-2,TRBD2,TRBJ2-1,CASSLAVVASGATPTYNEQFF,TGTGCCAGCAGCTTAGCGGTCGTGGCTAGCGGGGCCACCCCTACCTACAATGAGCAGTTCTTC
once,TRBV11-3,NA,TRBJ2-1,CASSARDYEQFF,TGTGCCAGCAGCGCCCGTGACTATGAGCAGTTCTTC
NA,TRBV21-1,NA,TRBJ2-7,CASSKGAVGASGGRTSYEQYF,TGTGCCAGCAGCAAAGGGGCGGTGGGCGCTAGCGGGGGGCGAACTTCCTACGAGCAGTACTTC
NA,TRBV19,NA,TRBJ1-6,CASSIDTGSSPLHF,TGTGCCAGTAGTATAGATACGGGGAGTTCACCCCTCCACTTT
NA,TRBV7-2,TRBD1,TRBJ1-1,CASSLGGGGVTEAFF,TGTGCCAGCAGCTTAGGGGGAGGGGGCGTCACTGAAGCTTTCTTT
NA,TRBV7-9,NA,TRBJ1-4,CASTNWQINEKLFF,TGTGCCAGCACCAATTGGCAGATTAATGAAAAACTGTTTTTT
NA,TRBV7-2,NA,TRBJ1-6,CASSLATTSPRALHF,TGTGCCAGCAGCTTAGCGACGACCTCCCCTAGAGCCCTCCACTTT
NA,TRBV7-2,NA,TRBJ2-7,CASRLQRGIGYEQYF,TGTGCCAGCAGGCTTCAGAGGGGGATCGGCTACGAGCAGTACTTC
NA,TRBV6-2/TRBV6-3,NA,TRBJ1-1,CASSYASDGRNTEAFF,TGTGCCAGCAGTTACGCCTCGGACGGCCGGAACACTGAAGCTTTCTTT
NA,TRBV29-1,NA,TRBJ2-3,CSVEVSGDTQYF,TGCAGCGTTGAAGTTAGTGGGGATACGCAGTATTTT
NA,TRBV7-6,NA,TRBJ2-7,CASIRQAAYEQYF,TGTGCCAGCATCCGACAGGCTGCCTACGAGCAGTACTTC
NA,TRBV10-3,TRBD2,TRBJ2-5,CAISPGLAGQETQYF,TGTGCCATCAGTCCGGGACTAGCGGGGCAAGAGACCCAGTACTTC
NA,TRBV18,NA,TRBJ2-3,CASSPYSYSLTSTDTQYF,TGTGCCAGCTCACCCTACTCCTACAGCCTTACCAGCACAGATACGCAGTATTTT
NA,TRBV6-5,TRBD1,TRBJ2-7,CASSYYTDRAYEQYF,TGTGCCAGCAGTTACTACACCGACAGGGCCTACGAGCAGTACTTC
NA,TRBV10-3,NA,TRBJ2-3,CAIRGPEGTDTQYF,TGTGCCATCAGAGGCCCGGAGGGCACAGATACGCAGTATTTT
NA,TRBV6-1,NA,TRBJ1-2,CASSEGRTYTF,TGTGCCAGCAGTGAGGGCAGAACCTACACCTTC
NA,TRBV18,NA,TRBJ1-5,CASSPGKGGNQPQHF,TGTGCCAGCTCACCAGGGAAGGGGGGGAATCAGCCCCAGCATTTT